This T cell receptor (beta chain) was recorded in a study of blood T cells in healthy people across ages. Per germline, CDR1 DFQATT and CDR2 SNEGSKA (reference sequence). This CDR3 spans 12 amino acids. The second PCR ran roughly 6 to 12 cycles with a sample-barcoded 5' primer and J-beta primers. TCRdb redid the calling of the 5' RACE reads with MiXCR, one entry per CDR3 protein. Of 1.8 million or so distinct CDR3 sequences in the sample, about two fifths were seen once. V is TRBV20-1 and J is TRBJ2-1, with D possibly being TRBD2 (5 bases). The sequence was obtained from a human donor in good health. The specimen was blood. The CDR3 region is CRAAGVRAEQFF. CDR3 nucleotide sequence: TGCAGGGCTGCCGGGGTGAGGGCTGAGCAGTTCTTC.